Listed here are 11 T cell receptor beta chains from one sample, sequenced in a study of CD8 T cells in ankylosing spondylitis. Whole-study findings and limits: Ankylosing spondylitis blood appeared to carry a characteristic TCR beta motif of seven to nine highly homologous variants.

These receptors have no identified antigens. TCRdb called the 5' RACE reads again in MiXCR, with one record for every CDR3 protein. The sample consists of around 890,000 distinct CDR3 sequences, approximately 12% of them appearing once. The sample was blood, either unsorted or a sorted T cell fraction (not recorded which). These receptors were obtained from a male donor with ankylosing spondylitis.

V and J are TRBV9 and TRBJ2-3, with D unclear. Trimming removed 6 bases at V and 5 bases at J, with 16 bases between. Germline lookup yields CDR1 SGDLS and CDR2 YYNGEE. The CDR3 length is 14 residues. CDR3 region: CASTVGWLVDTQYF. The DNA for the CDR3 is TGTGCCAGCACCGTGGGATGGTTAGTAGATACGCAGTATTTT.

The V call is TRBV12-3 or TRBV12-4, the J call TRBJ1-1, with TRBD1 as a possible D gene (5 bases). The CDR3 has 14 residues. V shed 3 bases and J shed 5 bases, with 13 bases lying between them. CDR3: CASSLTVGRTEAFF. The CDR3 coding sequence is TGTGCCAGCAGTTTGACAGTTGGGAGGACTGAAGCTTTCTTT.

The CDR3 protein is CASNSLPGTSGGDEQYF. The CDR3 coding sequence is TGTGCCAGCAACTCTTTACCCGGGACTAGCGGGGGAGACGAGCAGTACTTC. J is TRBJ2-7 and V is TRBV7-2; 14 bases align to TRBD2. V was clipped by 7 bases and J by 5 bases; unmatched bases: 13. The CDR3 spans 17 residues. Germline V gene sequence: CDR1 SGHTA, CDR2 FQGNSA.

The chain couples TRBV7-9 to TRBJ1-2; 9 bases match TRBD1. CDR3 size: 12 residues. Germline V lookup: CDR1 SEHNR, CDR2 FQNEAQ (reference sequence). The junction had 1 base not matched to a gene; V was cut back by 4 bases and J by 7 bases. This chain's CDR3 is CASSWTGAGYTF. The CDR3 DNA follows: TGTGCCAGCAGCTGGACAGGGGCTGGCTACACCTTC.

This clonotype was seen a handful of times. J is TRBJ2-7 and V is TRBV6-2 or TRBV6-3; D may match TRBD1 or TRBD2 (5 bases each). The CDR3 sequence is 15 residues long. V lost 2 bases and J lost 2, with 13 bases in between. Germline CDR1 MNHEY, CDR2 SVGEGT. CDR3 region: CASSYGGSYTYEQYF. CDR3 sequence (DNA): TGTGCCAGCAGTTACGGGGGTTCATATACCTACGAGCAGTACTTC.

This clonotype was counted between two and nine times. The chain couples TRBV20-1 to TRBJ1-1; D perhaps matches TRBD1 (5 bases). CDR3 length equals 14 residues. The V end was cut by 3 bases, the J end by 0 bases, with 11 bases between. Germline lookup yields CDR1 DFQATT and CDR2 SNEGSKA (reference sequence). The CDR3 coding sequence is TGCAGTGCTAGGCCGGACACCTTGAACACTGAAGCTTTCTTT. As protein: CSARPDTLNTEAFF.

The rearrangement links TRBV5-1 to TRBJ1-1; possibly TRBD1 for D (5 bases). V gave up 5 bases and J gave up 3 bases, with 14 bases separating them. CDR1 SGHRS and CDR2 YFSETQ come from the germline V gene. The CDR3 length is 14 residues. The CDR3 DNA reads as TGCGCCAGCAGTGATGGGGCGAGAGACACTGAAGCTTTCTTT. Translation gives CASSDGARDTEAFF.

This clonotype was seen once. Written as DNA, the CDR3 is TGTGCCAGCAGCTTATTTCGGGGGGTGGGTCAGCCCCAGCATTTT. Amino acid sequence: CASSLFRGVGQPQHF. The chain links TRBV7-8 to TRBJ1-5; TRBD1 is a possible D gene (5 bases). V dropped 2 bases and J dropped 6 bases, with 14 bases sitting between them. Germline CDR1 SGHVS, CDR2 FQNEAQ. CDR3 length equals 15 residues. The entire variable domain, with the rest obtained from reference TRBV7-8 and TRBJ1-5, is as follows: GAGVSQSPRYKVAKRGQDVALRCDPISGHVSLFWYQQALGQGPEFLTYFQNEAQLDKSGLPSDRFFAERPEGSVSTLKIQRTQQEDSAVYLCASSLFRGVGQPQHFGDGTRLSIL.

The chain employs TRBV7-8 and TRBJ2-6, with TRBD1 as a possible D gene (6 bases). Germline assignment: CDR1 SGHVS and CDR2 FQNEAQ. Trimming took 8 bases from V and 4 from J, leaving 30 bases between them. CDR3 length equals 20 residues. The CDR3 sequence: CASLVRAWGQGFSGANVLTF. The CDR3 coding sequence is TGTGCCAGCTTGGTTCGGGCTTGGGGGCAGGGTTTTTCCGGGGCCAACGTCCTGACTTTC. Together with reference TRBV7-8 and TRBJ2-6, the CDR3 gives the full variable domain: GAGVSQSPRYKVAKRGQDVALRCDPISGHVSLFWYQQALGQGPEFLTYFQNEAQLDKSGLPSDRFFAERPEGSVSTLKIQRTQQEDSAVYLCASLVRAWGQGFSGANVLTFGAGSRLTVL.

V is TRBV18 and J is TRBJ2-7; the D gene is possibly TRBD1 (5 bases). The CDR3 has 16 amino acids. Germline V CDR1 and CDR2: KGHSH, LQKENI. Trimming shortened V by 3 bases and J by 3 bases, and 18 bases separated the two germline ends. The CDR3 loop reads CASSPGGAALIYEQYF. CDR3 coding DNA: TGTGCCAGCTCACCGGGTGGGGCCGCCTTAATCTACGAGCAGTACTTC.

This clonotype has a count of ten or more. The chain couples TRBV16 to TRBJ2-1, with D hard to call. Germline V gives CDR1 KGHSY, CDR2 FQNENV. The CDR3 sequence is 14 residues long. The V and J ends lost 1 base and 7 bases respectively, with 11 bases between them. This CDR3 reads CASSQFFATNEQFF. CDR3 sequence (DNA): TGTGCCAGCAGCCAATTTTTCGCGACGAATGAGCAGTTCTTC.